This T cell receptor beta chain was obtained from a study of human T cells and chemical hapten exposure. Across the study: Small differences in pooled library volume mainly drove the variation in TCR yields per sample. Regarding the study as a whole: High-frequency TCRs, those above 1 in 1000, stayed the same after DPC sensitization.

TCRdb re-derived calls from the RACE reads in MiXCR, one entry per CDR3 protein. This repertoire shows some 65,000 distinct CDR3 sequences, about 6.5% found once; its top ten account for 3.4%. Sample time point: healthy volunteer bleed at 6 weeks. Total RNA was extracted from unfractionated whole blood. CDR1 is DFQATT and CDR2 is SNEGSKA in the germline V gene (reference sequence). Deletions cut 2 bases from V and 6 bases from J, with 14 bases between. This CDR3 is 13 amino acids long. This clonotype is labeled as medium-sized. Its antigen is not known. The sequencing input was whole blood. The TCR comes from a female donor in good health. Some clones in this sample may be carry-over from other donors' samples. The chain uses TRBV20-1 and TRBJ2-7; D is perhaps TRBD1 or TRBD2 (6 bases each). CDR3 sequence (DNA): TGCAGTGCTAGATCCAGGGGAGGAATCGAGCAGTACTTC. Encoded protein: CSARSRGGIEQYF.